This T cell receptor (beta chain) was identified during a study of T-cell reconstitution after alpha-beta-depleted transplantation in children. A library of TCRbeta sequences, prepared with unique molecular identifiers, was generated. TCRdb fed the PCR reads into MiXCR, producing one record per CDR3 protein. The sample records roughly 200,000 distinct CDR3 sequences, approximately 8% being singletons. Study-wide results and limits: Where alpha-beta T cells came from about two months after transplant was reportedly several hundred expanded graft clones. When one year had passed after transplant, most T-cell counts and diversity came from newly produced T cells.

This CDR3 has 16 residues. The trim removed 1 base at V and 0 bases at J, leaving 3 bases unmatched. Germline CDR1 SGHRS, CDR2 YFSETQ. This clonotype has a handful of counts. As yet, its antigen is unknown. The clonotype comes from a male patient between 2 and 15 years old who had a stem cell transplant for acute myeloid leukemia, so the T cells may come from the graft donor. V usage is TRBV5-1 and J usage is TRBJ2-2; 7 bases agree with TRBD1. Material: PBMCs, mostly from graft donor cells, obtained 360 days after TCRalphabeta/CD19-depleted stem cell transplant. CDR3: CASSLPDRPNTGELFF. Here the CDR3 DNA reads TGCGCCAGCAGCTTGCCGGACAGGCCGAACACCGGGGAGCTGTTTTTT.